A single sample is the source of the 16 T cell receptor beta chains below, sequenced in a study of shared clonotypes between healthy human individuals. Profiling relied on immunoSEQ multiplex PCR, and the TCRdb table lists in-frame clones only, not all of them. Of some 2,000,000 clones listed, 90% to 96% are singletons. The sample consisted of naive CD4+ T cells sorted from blood. The subset is: CD45RA+ positively selected. These TCRs come from a man aged 18-30 years in good health.

The J gene is TRBJ1-5, the V gene TRBV10-3; no clear D. This CDR3 is 13 amino acids long. V lost 8 bases and J lost 3, with 11 bases in between. Per germline, CDR1 ENHRY and CDR2 SYGVKD. The CDR3: CAIRAVFNQPQHF. CDR3 in DNA: TGTGCCATCCGGGCTGTTTTCAATCAGCCCCAGCATTTT.

To note about this clone: Different DNA sequences within this sample yield the same CDR3. This chain connects TRBV5-4 to TRBJ2-7, with 7 bases matching TRBD1. After removal of 5 bases from V and 4 bases from J, the junction contained 6 bases not matched to a gene. This CDR3 is built from 13 residues. Germline-derived CDR1 and CDR2 are SGHNT and YYREEE (reference sequence). In DNA, the CDR3 is TGTGCCAGCAGTCTAGGGGGCGGTTACGAGCAGTACTTC. Its translation: CASSLGGGYEQYF.

This clone occurred once. V usage is TRBV6-5 and J usage is TRBJ1-5, with 7 nucleotides matching TRBD1. The CDR3 sequence is 13 residues long. V lost 7 bases to trimming and J lost 5 bases; unmatched junction nucleotides: 5. The germline V gene encodes CDR1 MNHEY and CDR2 SVGAGI. The CDR3: CASKEGQYQPQHF. CDR3 DNA: TGTGCCAGCAAGGAGGGACAGTATCAGCCCCAGCATTTT.

This clone was detected once. DNA for the CDR3: TGTGCCAGTACATGGACCGGGACAGGGGGCTATGGCTACACCTTC. As protein: CASTWTGTGGYGYTF. This chain connects TRBV19 to TRBJ1-2; TRBD1 agrees at 11 bases. Germline assignment: CDR1 LNHDA and CDR2 SQIVND (reference sequence). Losses at the gene ends were 7 bases for V and 4 bases for J; bases not matched to a gene: 8. The length of the CDR3 is 15 residues.

The chain carries TRBV6-1 and TRBJ1-4; 7 bases align to TRBD1. Looked up from germline, CDR1 is MNHNS and CDR2 is SASEGT. The trim removed 6 bases at V and 8 bases at J, leaving 6 bases unmatched. The CDR3 runs to 13 residues. CDR3 DNA sequence: TGTGCCAGCAGCGGACAGGCTGGGGAAAAACTGTTTTTT. This gives the protein CASSGQAGEKLFF.

This clone was observed once. This chain connects TRBV5-4 to TRBJ2-7, with 12 bases that match TRBD1. Trimming cost V 0 bases and J 0 bases; bases outside gene matches: 4. Germline V gene sequence: CDR1 SGHNT, CDR2 YYREEE (reference sequence). CDR3 length equals 17 residues. CDR3 residues: CASSLGGQGAISYEQYF. The DNA of the CDR3 is TGTGCCAGCAGCTTGGGGGGACAGGGGGCTATCTCCTACGAGCAGTACTTC.

The rearrangement uses TRBV5-4 and TRBJ1-1, with D possibly being TRBD1 (6 bases). Per germline, CDR1 SGHNT and CDR2 YYREEE (reference sequence). The CDR3 covers 14 residues. V lost 3 bases and J 3 bases, leaving 12 bases between the germline ends. The CDR3 DNA follows: TGTGCCAGCAGCTCCGGACAGCAGTACACTGAAGCTTTCTTT. Translated: CASSSGQQYTEAFF.

In DNA, the CDR3 is TGTGCCAGTCTGGGGACTAGCGGGAGTAATGAGCAGTTCTTC. It codes for CASLGTSGSNEQFF. The V call is TRBV19, the J call TRBJ2-1; 14 nucleotides line up with TRBD2. The CDR3 has 14 residues. Unmatched junction bases numbered 4, after V lost 8 bases and J lost 7 bases. The germline V gene encodes CDR1 LNHDA and CDR2 SQIVND (reference sequence).

The chain joins TRBV20-1 to TRBJ2-7, with D perhaps assigned TRBD1 or TRBD2 (5 bases each). Germline lookup yields CDR1 DFQATT and CDR2 SNEGSKA (reference sequence). The CDR3 is 11 residues long. The ends were cut back, 6 bases at V and 7 bases at J, with 13 bases in the middle. This CDR3 reads CSAQRGLEQYF. CDR3 nucleotides: TGCAGTGCCCAGAGGGGTCTAGAGCAGTACTTC.

This CDR3 is CASSSLSSGRTNEQFF. CDR3 nucleotide sequence: TGTGCCAGTAGTTCCCTATCTAGCGGGAGAACTAATGAGCAGTTCTTC. The rearrangement uses TRBV19 and TRBJ2-1; 10 bases are a match to TRBD2. V lost 5 bases and J lost 7; bases outside the gene matches: 11. In germline, CDR1 is LNHDA, CDR2 SQIVND (reference sequence). The CDR3 runs 16 residues.

The chain is built from TRBV6-6 and TRBJ1-3; D call uncertain. CDR1 is MNHNY, CDR2 SVGAGI, per germline (reference sequence). Deletions cut 2 bases from V and 13 bases from J, with 9 bases between. The CDR3 runs 11 residues. CDR3 sequence: CASSYQDRIYF. CDR3 nucleotides: TGTGCCAGCAGTTACCAGGATAGAATATATTTT.

The chain carries TRBV7-2 and TRBJ1-1; no clear D gene. This CDR3 is built from 18 residues. Germline CDR1 and CDR2: SGHTA and FQGNSA. V was trimmed by 0 bases and J by 5 bases, leaving 22 bases between them. The CDR3 region is CASSLAGLRRVLVTEAFF. DNA of the CDR3: TGTGCCAGCAGCTTAGCGGGCCTACGGAGGGTTTTAGTAACTGAAGCTTTCTTT.

The CDR3 nucleotides read TGTGCCAGCACCTTAGACTGGACAGATACGCAGTATTTT. This translates into CASTLDWTDTQYF. The chain recombines TRBV6-1 with TRBJ2-3, with unresolved D. The length of the CDR3 is 13 residues. Germline V lookup: CDR1 MNHNS, CDR2 SASEGT. V was pared by 7 bases and J by 3 bases, with 11 bases between.

This clone was seen once. The chain carries TRBV7-8 and TRBJ1-3; D unclear. Trimming took off 3 bases at V and 1 base at J, with 19 bases between the two ends. In germline, CDR1 is SGHVS, CDR2 FQNEAQ. This CDR3 spans 18 amino acids. In DNA, the CDR3 is TGTGCCAGCAGCTTGGCTCGGAGAAGCCCCGGTTCTGGAAACACCATATATTTT. It translates to CASSLARRSPGSGNTIYF.

The V gene is TRBV5-1, the J gene TRBJ2-7, with 8 bases that match TRBD1. From germline, CDR1 is SGHRS and CDR2 YFSETQ. V dropped 4 bases and J dropped 2; count of bases not matched to a gene: 5. The CDR3 extends over 14 amino acids. DNA for the CDR3: TGCGCCAGCAGCGCCGGACAGGGAACCTACGAGCAGTACTTC. Protein sequence: CASSAGQGTYEQYF.

Of note for this clone: The same CDR3 can be traced to other DNA sequences in this sample. J is TRBJ2-5 and V is TRBV9, with D unclear. V dropped 0 bases and J dropped 1 base, with 4 bases sitting between them. Germline values: CDR1 SGDLS, CDR2 YYNGEE. The CDR3 spans 13 residues. The DNA for the CDR3 is TGTGCCAGCAGCGTAGGAGCCCAAGAGACCCAGTACTTC. The encoded protein is CASSVGAQETQYF.